The rows below give T cell receptor beta chains drawn from one sample of a study of cytomegalovirus exposure and HLA in healthy donors. The table came from immunoSEQ multiplex PCR; TCRdb's copy has only in-frame clones and leaves some out. The table has 150,000 to 200,000 clones, 73% seen once. Sequenced material: PBMCs. All receptors derive from a woman under 30 in good health and CMV-seropositive. Each CDR3 is given with its conserved first and last residue.

cdr3_aa	v_call	j_call
CASSRRGGYTDTQYF	TRBV7-6	TRBJ2-3
CASSPARGVWEETQYF	TRBV5-5	TRBJ2-5
CASSEFKEDGEGRYAYEQYF	TRBV6-1	TRBJ2-7
CASSFWGDNTEAFF	TRBV7-2	TRBJ1-1
CASSIRGNQPQHF	TRBV7-2	TRBJ1-5
CASSHDRGLYGYTF	TRBV27	TRBJ1-2
CASSSAGTGGSPLHF	TRBV7-3	TRBJ1-6
CASSWGQGLGGANVLTF	TRBV5-6	TRBJ2-6
CASSLEGEGTGELFF	TRBV5-1	TRBJ2-2
CASSQALAGGLRTKNIQYF	TRBV4-3	TRBJ2-4
CASSLARPGNTGELFF	TRBV7-6	TRBJ2-2
CASSLAGTVNQPQHF	TRBV5-5	TRBJ1-5
CASSLGPGGTAQYF	TRBV7-2	TRBJ2-3
CASSQEGGIGELFF	TRBV4-3	TRBJ2-2
CASSSGTGEEQYF	TRBV28	TRBJ2-7
CASSYATGAETQYF	TRBV6-5	TRBJ2-5
CASSPNQDYEQYF	TRBV18	TRBJ2-7
CASGVAGVRPDTQYF	TRBV5-1	TRBJ2-3
CASSGTDKETQYF	TRBV5-4	TRBJ2-5
CASSSGGNTEAFF	TRBV27	TRBJ1-1
CASSAGYEQYF	TRBV6-1	TRBJ2-7
CASSVTPGQVYGYTF	TRBV9	TRBJ1-2
CASSLASGGAWNEQYF	TRBV7-6	TRBJ2-7
CASSANQGDSGYTF	TRBV19	TRBJ1-2